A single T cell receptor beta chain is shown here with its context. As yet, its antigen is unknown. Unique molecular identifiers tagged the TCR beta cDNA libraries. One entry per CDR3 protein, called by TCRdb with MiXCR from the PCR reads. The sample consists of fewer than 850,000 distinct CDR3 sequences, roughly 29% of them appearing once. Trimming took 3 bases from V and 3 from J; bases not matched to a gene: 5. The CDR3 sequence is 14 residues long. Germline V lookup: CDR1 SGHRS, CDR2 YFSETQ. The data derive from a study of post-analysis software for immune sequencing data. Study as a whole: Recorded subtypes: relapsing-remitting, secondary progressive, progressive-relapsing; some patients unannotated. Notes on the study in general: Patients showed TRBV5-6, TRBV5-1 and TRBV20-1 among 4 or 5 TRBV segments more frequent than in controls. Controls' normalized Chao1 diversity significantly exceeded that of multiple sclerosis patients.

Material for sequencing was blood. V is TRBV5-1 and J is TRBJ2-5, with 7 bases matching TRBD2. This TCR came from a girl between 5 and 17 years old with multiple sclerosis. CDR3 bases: TGCGCCAGCAGCTCAAGGACTAGAGAAGAGACCCAGTACTTC. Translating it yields CASSSRTREETQYF.